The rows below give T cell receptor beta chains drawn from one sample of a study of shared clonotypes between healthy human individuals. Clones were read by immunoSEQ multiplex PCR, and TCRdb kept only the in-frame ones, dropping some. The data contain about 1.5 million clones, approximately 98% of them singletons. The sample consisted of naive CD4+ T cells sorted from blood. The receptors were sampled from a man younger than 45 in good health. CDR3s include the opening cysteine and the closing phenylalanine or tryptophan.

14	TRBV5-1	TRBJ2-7	CASSRDRRGYEQYF
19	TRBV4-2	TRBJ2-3	CASSQDRGQSNHFTDTQYF
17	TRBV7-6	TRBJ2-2	CASSQVGTGGEDGELFF
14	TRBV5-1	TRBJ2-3	CASTDGKSTDTQYF
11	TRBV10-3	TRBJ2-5	CAISEVETQYF
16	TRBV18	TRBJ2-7	CASSPPQSRGAYEQYF
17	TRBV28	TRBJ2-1	CASSFVGWKDRYNEQFF
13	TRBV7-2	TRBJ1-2	CASSFRVNYGYTF
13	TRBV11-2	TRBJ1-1	CASRRQGNTEAFF
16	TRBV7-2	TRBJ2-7	CASSLVGQGISYEQYF
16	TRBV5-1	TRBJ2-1	CASSLEALAGTSGQFF
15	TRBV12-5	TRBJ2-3	CASGRTGPSTDTQYF
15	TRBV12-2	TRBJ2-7	CASRLRREGLYEQYF
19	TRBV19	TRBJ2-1	CASSGHGVSGSPVYNEQFF
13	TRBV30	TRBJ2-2	CAWSPLNTGELFF
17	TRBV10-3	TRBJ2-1	CAISEGSGRPPYNEQFF
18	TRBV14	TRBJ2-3	CASSPGWTSPASTDTQYF
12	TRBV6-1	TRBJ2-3	CASSASTDTQYF
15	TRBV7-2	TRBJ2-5	CASSQRTSRGRTQYF
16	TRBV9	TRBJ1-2	CASTPENGVFSSGYTF
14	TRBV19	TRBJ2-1	CASSIRRQLDEQFF
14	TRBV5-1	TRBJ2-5	CATRLAGDGETQYF
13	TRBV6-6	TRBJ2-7	CASSYEVYYEQYF
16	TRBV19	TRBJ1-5	CASSINGGIGNQPQHF
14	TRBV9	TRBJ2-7	CASSGRTGGYEQYF
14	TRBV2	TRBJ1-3	CASKIGPSGNTIYF
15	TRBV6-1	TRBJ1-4	CASSGSAAVNEKLFF
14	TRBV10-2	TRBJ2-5	CASRGQGSGETQYF